The 21 T cell receptor beta chains presented below share a single source sample, sequenced in a study of shared clonotypes between healthy human individuals (TCRdb year 2020). CD8 naive samples consisted of CD45RO-negative cells that were positively selected for CCR7, yielding a CD45RA+CCR7+ population without TemRA cells. The library was produced with the immunoSEQ multiplex PCR assay. TCRdb took over this immuneACCESS table, retaining in-frame rearrangements with V and J assigned. Such tables are incomplete; in checked studies, under half of the missing clones stem from an unresolved V gene, and the remainder is unexplained. Across this sample there are around 2,000,000 clones, with just over 90% seen only once. The ten largest clones represent more than 1.5% of the sample. Sequenced material: naive CD8+ T cells from PBMCs. Interpreted using the paper, the cell subset or site label stands for: CD45RA+CCR7+. These receptor sequences come from a man in his late teens or twenties in good health. Some clones in this sample may be carry-over from other donors' samples.

In regard to this clone: Other nucleotide sequences from this sample produce the same CDR3. The CDR3 reads CASSLYLRGETQYF. CDR3 bases: TGTGCCAGCAGTTTATATTTGAGGGGAGAGACCCAGTACTTC. The chain carries TRBV27 and TRBJ2-5; perhaps D is TRBD1 or TRBD2 (5 bases each). The V gene lost 1 base and the J gene lost 4 bases, with 10 bases spanning the gap. CDR1 is MNHEY, CDR2 SMNVEV, per germline (reference sequence). This CDR3 comprises 14 residues.

This rearrangement joins TRBV27 to TRBJ2-7; 10 positions agree with TRBD1. There are 16 residues in the CDR3. J lost 3 bases, V lost 4 bases, and 9 bases had no gene match. Germline values: CDR1 MNHEY, CDR2 SMNVEV (reference sequence). The CDR3 sequence: CASSSLRDRGVYEQYF. The CDR3 coding sequence is TGTGCCAGCAGTTCCCTTAGGGACAGGGGAGTCTACGAGCAGTACTTC.

The chain joins TRBV27 to TRBJ2-6; 7 nucleotides agree with TRBD1. Germline V gives CDR1 MNHEY, CDR2 SMNVEV (reference sequence). There are 16 residues in the CDR3. The J segment lost 3 bases and the V segment lost 5 bases, leaving 7 bases of the junction unmatched. The CDR3, as DNA: TGTGCCAGCAGTACCGCAGGGGGTTATGGGGCCAACGTCCTGACTTTC. Translation: CASSTAGGYGANVLTF.

The chain joins TRBV19 to TRBJ1-1; D remains ambiguous. The length of the CDR3 is 9 residues. V was trimmed by 10 bases and J by 11 bases, leaving 11 bases between them. Germline assignment: CDR1 LNHDA and CDR2 SQIVND (reference sequence). This CDR3 is CATGYGAFF. The CDR3 DNA reads TGTGCCACGGGGTATGGTGCTTTCTTT.

The chain employs TRBV7-7 and TRBJ2-7; D call uncertain. CDR1 and CDR2 (germline): SSHAT, FNYEAQ (reference sequence). The length of the CDR3 is 13 residues. The V gene lost 5 bases and the J gene lost 2 bases, with 10 bases spanning the gap. CDR3 coding DNA: TGTGCCAGCAGCCCGGGCCCTACCTACGAGCAGTACTTC. Translated: CASSPGPTYEQYF.

V is TRBV4-1 and J is TRBJ2-5; D not resolved. Germline lookup yields CDR1 MGHRA and CDR2 YSYEKL. The V gene lost 3 bases and the J gene lost 5 bases, with 10 bases spanning the gap. The CDR3 consists of 13 residues. DNA of the CDR3: TGCGCCAGCAGCCACTCCCTAACCGAGACCCAGTACTTC. Its translation: CASSHSLTETQYF.

The chain has TRBV5-1 and TRBJ1-5; tentatively, D is TRBD1 (6 bases). The CDR3 covers 16 residues. Trimming cost V 8 bases and J 2 bases, with 20 bases left between them. Germline CDR1 and CDR2: SGHRS and YFSETQ. Here the CDR3 DNA reads TGCGCCAGTCCAATCCCTCAGGGGATGGGCAATCAGCCCCAGCATTTT. Its translation: CASPIPQGMGNQPQHF.

J is TRBJ1-5 and V is TRBV19, with D hard to call. There are 13 residues in the CDR3. Trimming pared 5 bases from V and 5 bases from J, leaving 10 bases between. Germline V gene sequence: CDR1 LNHDA, CDR2 SQIVND (reference sequence). CDR3 DNA: TGTGCCAGTAGTTTTCCCACCTATCAGCCCCAGCATTTT. It encodes CASSFPTYQPQHF.

The V and J genes are TRBV27 and TRBJ1-5; D call uncertain. The CDR3 has 13 amino acids. Germline V CDR1 and CDR2: MNHEY, SMNVEV (reference sequence). V lost 8 bases, J lost 6 bases, and 14 bases lay in between. The CDR3 protein is CASWVGVGQPQHF. The CDR3 DNA follows: TGTGCCAGCTGGGTCGGAGTGGGTCAGCCCCAGCATTTT.

The chain recombines TRBV4-1 with TRBJ1-4; 10 bases map to TRBD1. This CDR3 has 18 amino acids. J gave up 4 bases and V 1 base, and 9 bases lay outside the gene matches. Germline-derived CDR1 and CDR2 are MGHRA and YSYEKL. The CDR3 coding sequence is TGCGCCAGCAGCCAAGCCCGCCGGGACAGGGGAGTTAATGAAAAACTGTTTTTT. It yields the protein CASSQARRDRGVNEKLFF.

With respect to this clone: The sample holds other DNA sequences that translate to the same CDR3. V usage is TRBV9 and J usage is TRBJ2-7, with 7 nucleotides matching TRBD2. With V trimmed by 3 bases and J by 3 bases, 6 bases remained unmatched. The CDR3 totals 14 residues. Germline CDR1 is SGDLS and CDR2 is YYNGEE. CDR3: CASSAGGSGYEQYF. DNA of the CDR3: TGTGCCAGCAGCGCGGGGGGAAGCGGCTACGAGCAGTACTTC. Combining the CDR3 with reference TRBV9 and TRBJ2-7 gives the whole variable domain DSGVTQTPKHLITATGQRVTLRCSPRSGDLSVYWYQQSLDQGLQFLIQYYNGEERAKGNILERFSAQQFPDLHSELNLSSLELGDSALYFCASSAGGSGYEQYFGPGTRLTVT.

The V gene is TRBV2, the J gene TRBJ1-1, with 7 bases that match TRBD1. Germline CDR1 is SNHLY and CDR2 is FYNNEI. The trim removed 6 bases at V and 1 base at J, leaving 14 bases unmatched. This CDR3 has 17 residues. The CDR3 loop reads CASRAPGQRTRNTEAFF. The CDR3 DNA reads TGTGCCAGCAGGGCTCCGGGACAGCGAACCCGGAACACTGAAGCTTTCTTT.

This chain links TRBV5-4 with TRBJ2-1, with D perhaps matching TRBD2 (6 bases). The CDR3 contains 14 residues. Germline V CDR1 and CDR2: SGHNT, YYREEE (reference sequence). Trimming cost V 4 bases and J 4 bases, with 12 bases left between them. CDR3 sequence: CASSDMTRYNEQFF. The CDR3 nucleotides are TGTGCCAGCAGCGATATGACTAGGTACAATGAGCAGTTCTTC.

This chain links TRBV27 with TRBJ2-1; 9 bases are a match to TRBD1. The CDR3 has 14 amino acids. The ends lost 5 bases at V and 5 bases at J; junction bases unmatched: 4. The germline CDR1 and CDR2 sequences are MNHEY and SMNVEV (reference sequence). CDR3 DNA sequence: TGTGCCAGCAGTAGACGACAGGGGGACAATGAGCAGTTCTTC. It translates to CASSRRQGDNEQFF.

The V call is TRBV28, the J call TRBJ1-3; D is uncertain. V lost 8 bases to trimming and J lost 4 bases, with 3 bases between them. The germline gives CDR1 MDHEN, CDR2 SYDVKM. This CDR3 has 10 residues. CDR3 sequence reads: CASGGNTIYF. The CDR3, as DNA: TGTGCCAGCGGGGGAAACACCATATATTTT.

The CDR3 sequence is CASSLVNRAYEQYF. CDR3 sequence (DNA): TGTGCCAGCAGTTTAGTGAACAGGGCATACGAGCAGTACTTC. The chain is built from TRBV27 and TRBJ2-7; D is possibly TRBD1 (6 bases). The germline gives CDR1 MNHEY, CDR2 SMNVEV (reference sequence). V lost 2 bases and J 4 bases, leaving 12 bases between the germline ends. This CDR3 is built from 14 residues.

The genes are TRBV9 and TRBJ2-7; 13 bases map to TRBD2. V dropped 5 bases and J dropped 5; count of bases not matched to a gene: 7. CDR3 size: 15 residues. CDR1 SGDLS and CDR2 YYNGEE come from the germline V gene. The CDR3 bases are TGTGCCAGCAGTTCAGGCGGGACTAGCGGGGACGAGCAGTACTTC. Its translation: CASSSGGTSGDEQYF.

About this clone itself: Distinct nucleotide sequences in the sample also encode this CDR3. This rearrangement joins TRBV7-9 to TRBJ2-7; D gene ambiguous. Looked up from germline, CDR1 is SEHNR and CDR2 is FQNEAQ (reference sequence). V gave up 0 bases and J gave up 3 bases, with 6 bases separating them. The CDR3 length is 13 residues. CDR3 sequence: CASSLALGYEQYF. The CDR3 nucleotides are TGTGCCAGCAGCTTAGCGCTGGGCTACGAGCAGTACTTC.

A few counts support this clone. The same CDR3 can be traced to other DNA sequences in this sample. The chain carries TRBV7-9 and TRBJ1-2; 8 bases match TRBD1. Germline lookup yields CDR1 SEHNR and CDR2 FQNEAQ (reference sequence). This CDR3 comprises 14 residues. The ends lost 3 bases at V and 5 bases at J; junction bases unmatched: 5. CDR3 protein: CASSFGQGSYGYTF. The CDR3 bases are TGTGCCAGCAGCTTCGGACAGGGTAGTTATGGCTACACCTTC.

V is TRBV9 and J is TRBJ1-2; 8 bases match TRBD1. Per germline, CDR1 SGDLS and CDR2 YYNGEE. The length of the CDR3 is 14 residues. The V and J ends lost 3 bases and 4 bases, in that order; junction bases with no gene match: 5. CDR3 sequence: CASSASTGGYGYTF. CDR3 sequence (DNA): TGTGCCAGCAGCGCCTCCACAGGGGGCTATGGCTACACCTTC. Using reference TRBV9 and TRBJ1-2 for the parts outside the CDR3, the full variable domain is DSGVTQTPKHLITATGQRVTLRCSPRSGDLSVYWYQQSLDQGLQFLIQYYNGEERAKGNILERFSAQQFPDLHSELNLSSLELGDSALYFCASSASTGGYGYTFGSGTRLTVV.

The gene calls are TRBV7-9 and TRBJ2-5; either TRBD1 or TRBD2 may supply D (5 bases each). V was clipped by 1 base and J by 2 bases, with 11 bases between them. Germline V gives CDR1 SEHNR, CDR2 FQNEAQ (reference sequence). This CDR3 comprises 15 residues. The CDR3: CASSLVRGIQETQYF. The DNA for the CDR3 is TGTGCCAGCAGCTTAGTCCGGGGCATACAAGAGACCCAGTACTTC.